The 10 T cell receptor beta chains given below trace back to one sample, sequenced in a study of Tregs in tolerant kidney transplant recipients. The assay was immunoSEQ multiplex PCR, and TCRdb's table has in-frame clones only and misses some. The data hold tens of thousands of clones, with 75% to 95% observed a single time. Specimen: Tregs from blood. All receptors derive from a human donor in good health.

CDR3 DNA: TGTGCCAGCAGCTCACAGGGGGTGAAAGACAAAAGGAACACTGAAGCTTTCTTT. Residues: CASSSQGVKDKRNTEAFF. V is TRBV7-9 and J is TRBJ1-1; 8 bases are a match to TRBD1. The V segment lost 4 bases and the J segment 1 base; nucleotides outside the gene matches: 14. The CDR3 runs to 18 residues. Germline V lookup: CDR1 SEHNR, CDR2 FQNEAQ (reference sequence).

The chain uses TRBV5-4 and TRBJ2-1; 9 bases fit TRBD1. Germline-derived CDR1 and CDR2 are SGHNT and YYREEE (reference sequence). This CDR3 is built from 13 residues. V lost 2 bases and J lost 11; bases outside the gene matches: 5. CDR3 in amino acids: CASSLGDRDQQFF. For the CDR3, the DNA is TGTGCCAGCAGCTTAGGGGACAGGGACCAGCAGTTCTTC.

The chain joins TRBV4-1 to TRBJ1-4; no definite D call. The CDR3 extends over 16 amino acids. The germline gives CDR1 MGHRA, CDR2 YSYEKL. V shed 0 bases and J shed 7 bases, with 15 bases lying between them. DNA for the CDR3: TGCGCCAGCAGCCAAGATTGGAGGCGTCGGGGTGAAAAACTGTTTTTT. Encoded protein: CASSQDWRRRGEKLFF.

The genes are TRBV5-4 and TRBJ2-7; 15 positions agree with TRBD2. CDR3 length: 16 residues. The V gene end was trimmed by 3 bases and the J gene end by 1 base; junction bases not matched to a gene: 2. CDR1 is SGHNT and CDR2 is YYREEE in the germline V gene (reference sequence). CDR3 bases: TGTGCCAGCAGCTCTGGACTAGCGGGGGGGTCCTACGAGCAGTACTTC. This codes for CASSSGLAGGSYEQYF.

The chain carries TRBV5-1 and TRBJ1-2, with 9 bases that match TRBD1. Looked up from germline, CDR1 is SGHRS and CDR2 is YFSETQ. The CDR3 sequence is 15 residues long. The trim removed 4 bases at V and 5 bases at J, leaving 9 bases unmatched. The CDR3, as DNA: TGCGCCAGCAGCCCCGATGGACAGGGGACGTATGGCTACACCTTC. Protein product: CASSPDGQGTYGYTF.

The chain is built from TRBV9 and TRBJ1-3; the D gene is possibly TRBD1 (6 bases). CDR1 and CDR2 (germline): SGDLS, YYNGEE. V was cut by 0 bases and J by 0 bases, with 16 bases left in between. This CDR3 region has 18 residues. The CDR3: CASSVVGAVGVSGNTIYF. In DNA form, the CDR3 reads TGTGCCAGCAGCGTAGTGGGGGCGGTGGGAGTCTCTGGAAACACCATATATTTT.

This sequence joins TRBV2 and TRBJ2-7; TRBD2 aligns across 11 bases. The junction had 9 bases not matched to a gene; V was cut back by 6 bases and J by 2 bases. The CDR3 totals 16 residues. Germline-derived CDR1 and CDR2 are SNHLY and FYNNEI. The CDR3 loop reads CASSYLLAGGAYEQYF. CDR3 sequence (DNA): TGTGCCAGCAGCTACCTCCTAGCGGGAGGCGCCTACGAGCAGTACTTC.

This clone occurred once. This rearrangement joins TRBV5-1 to TRBJ2-7; 8 nucleotides line up with TRBD2. V lost 2 bases to trimming and J lost 3 bases; unmatched junction nucleotides: 7. Germline-derived CDR1 and CDR2 are SGHRS and YFSETQ. There are 15 residues in the CDR3. Here the CDR3 reads CASSFLAGLRYEQYF. The CDR3 coding sequence is TGCGCCAGCAGCTTCCTAGCGGGTCTCCGCTACGAGCAGTACTTC.

The chain joins TRBV9 to TRBJ2-1; possible D gene TRBD2, 7 bases. The length of the CDR3 is 16 residues. The germline V and J ends were trimmed by 0 bases and 6 bases, with 16 bases remaining between them. Germline V gene data show CDR1 as SGDLS and CDR2 as YYNGEE. This CDR3 reads CASSVAGDYSRNEQFF. The CDR3 nucleotides read TGTGCCAGCAGCGTAGCAGGGGACTATAGCCGCAATGAGCAGTTCTTC.

The chain is built from TRBV10-1 and TRBJ2-3; D unresolved. The V gene's germline CDR1 is WNHNN and CDR2 SYGVQD (reference sequence). This CDR3 is 13 amino acids long. Trimming cost V 0 bases and J 14 bases, with 15 bases left between them. The CDR3 nucleotides read TGCGCCAGCAGTGAGTCTCCGGTTAGCCCTCCGTATTTT. It is translated as CASSESPVSPPYF.